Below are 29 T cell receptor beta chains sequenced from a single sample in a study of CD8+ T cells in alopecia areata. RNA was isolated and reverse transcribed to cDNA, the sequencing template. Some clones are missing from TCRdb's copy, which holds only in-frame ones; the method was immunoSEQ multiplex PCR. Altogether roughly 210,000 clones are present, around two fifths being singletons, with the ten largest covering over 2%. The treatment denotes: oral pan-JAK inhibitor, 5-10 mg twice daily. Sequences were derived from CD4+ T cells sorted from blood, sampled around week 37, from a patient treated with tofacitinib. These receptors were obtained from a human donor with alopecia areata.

The CDR3 region has the DNA TGTGCCAGCAGCGTACACGGGTCGGAGACCCAGTACTTC. Translated: CASSVHGSETQYF. V and J are TRBV9 and TRBJ2-5; no reliable D call. CDR1 SGDLS and CDR2 YYNGEE come from the germline V gene. This CDR3 has 13 amino acids. The V gene lost 1 base and the J gene lost 5 bases, with 9 bases spanning the gap.

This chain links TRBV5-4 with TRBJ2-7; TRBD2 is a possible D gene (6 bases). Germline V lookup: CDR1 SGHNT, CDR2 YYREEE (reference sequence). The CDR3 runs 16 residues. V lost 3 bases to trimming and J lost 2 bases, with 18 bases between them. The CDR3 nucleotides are TGTGCCAGCAGCTCGGCTAGCGTAAGCGTCCCCTACGAGCAGTACTTC. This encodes CASSSASVSVPYEQYF.

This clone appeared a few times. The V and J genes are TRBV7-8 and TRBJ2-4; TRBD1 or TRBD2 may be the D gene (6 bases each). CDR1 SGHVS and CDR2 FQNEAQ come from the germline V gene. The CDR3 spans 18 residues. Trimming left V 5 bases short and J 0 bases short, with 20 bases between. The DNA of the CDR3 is TGTGCCAGCAGCCTAAGGGGGGCCGGGATCCTAGCCAAAAACATTCAGTACTTC. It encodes CASSLRGAGILAKNIQYF.

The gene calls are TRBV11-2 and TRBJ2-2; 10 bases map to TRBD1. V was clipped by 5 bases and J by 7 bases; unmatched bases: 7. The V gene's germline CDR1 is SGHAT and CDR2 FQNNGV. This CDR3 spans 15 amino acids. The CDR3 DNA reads TGTGCCAGCAGCCCGACAGGGGGCGCGGTCGGGGAGCTGTTTTTT. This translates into CASSPTGGAVGELFF.

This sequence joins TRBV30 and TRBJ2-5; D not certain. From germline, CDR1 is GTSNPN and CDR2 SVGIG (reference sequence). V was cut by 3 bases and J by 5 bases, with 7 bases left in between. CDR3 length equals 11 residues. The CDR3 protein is CAWRTEETQYF. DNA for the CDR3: TGTGCCTGGAGGACGGAGGAGACCCAGTACTTC.

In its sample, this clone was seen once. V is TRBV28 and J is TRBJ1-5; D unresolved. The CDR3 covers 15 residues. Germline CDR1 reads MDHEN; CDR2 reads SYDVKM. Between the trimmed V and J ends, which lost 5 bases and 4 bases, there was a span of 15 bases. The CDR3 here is CASSTPRRGNQPQHF. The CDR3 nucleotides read TGTGCCAGCAGTACGCCACGACGGGGAAATCAGCCCCAGCATTTT.

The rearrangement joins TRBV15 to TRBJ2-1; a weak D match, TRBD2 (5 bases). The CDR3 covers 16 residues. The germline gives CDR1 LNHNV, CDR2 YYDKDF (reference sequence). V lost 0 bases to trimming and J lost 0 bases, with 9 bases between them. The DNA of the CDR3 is TGTGCCACCAGCAGAGATTCGGGGAGCTCCTACAATGAGCAGTTCTTC. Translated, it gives CATSRDSGSSYNEQFF.

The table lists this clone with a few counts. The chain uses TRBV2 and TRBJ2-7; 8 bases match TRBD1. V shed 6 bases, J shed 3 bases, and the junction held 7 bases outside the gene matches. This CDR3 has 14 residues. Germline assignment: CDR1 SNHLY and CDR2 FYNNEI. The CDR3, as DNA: TGTGCCAGCAGAGCCGGGACAGGAAACTACGAGCAGTACTTC. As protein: CASRAGTGNYEQYF.

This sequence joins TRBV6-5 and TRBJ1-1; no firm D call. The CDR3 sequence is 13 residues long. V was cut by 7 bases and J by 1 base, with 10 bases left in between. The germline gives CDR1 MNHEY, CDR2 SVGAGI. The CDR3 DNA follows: TGTGCCAGCATCAAAAACGGGAACACTGAAGCTTTCTTT. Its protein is CASIKNGNTEAFF.

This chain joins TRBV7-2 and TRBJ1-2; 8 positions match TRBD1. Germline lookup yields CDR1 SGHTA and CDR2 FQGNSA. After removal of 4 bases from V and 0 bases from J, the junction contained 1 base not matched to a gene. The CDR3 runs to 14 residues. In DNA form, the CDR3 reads TGTGCCAGCAGCTCGGACAGGGCTAACTATGGCTACACCTTC. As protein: CASSSDRANYGYTF.

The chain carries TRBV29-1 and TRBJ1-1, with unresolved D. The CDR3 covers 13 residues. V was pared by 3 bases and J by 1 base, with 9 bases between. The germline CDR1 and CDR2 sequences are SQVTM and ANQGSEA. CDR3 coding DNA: TGCAGCGTTGAGCGGCAGGCGAACACTGAAGCTTTCTTT. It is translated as CSVERQANTEAFF.

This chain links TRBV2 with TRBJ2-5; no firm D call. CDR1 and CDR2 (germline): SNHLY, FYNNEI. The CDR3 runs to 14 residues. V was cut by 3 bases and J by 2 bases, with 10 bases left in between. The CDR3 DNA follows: TGTGCCAGCAGTGATGGACGGAGTCAAGAGACCCAGTACTTC. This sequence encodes CASSDGRSQETQYF.

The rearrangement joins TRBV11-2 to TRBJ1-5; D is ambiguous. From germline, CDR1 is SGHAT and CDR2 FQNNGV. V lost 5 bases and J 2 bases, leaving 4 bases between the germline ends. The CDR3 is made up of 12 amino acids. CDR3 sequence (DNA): TGTGCCAGCAGCAGGGGCAATCAGCCCCAGCATTTT. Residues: CASSRGNQPQHF.

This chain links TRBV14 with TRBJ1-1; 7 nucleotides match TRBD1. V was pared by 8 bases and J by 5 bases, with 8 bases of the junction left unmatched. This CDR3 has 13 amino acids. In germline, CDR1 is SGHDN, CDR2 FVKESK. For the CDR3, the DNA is TGTGCCAGCGGAAGACAGGGAGGGACTGAAGCTTTCTTT. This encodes CASGRQGGTEAFF. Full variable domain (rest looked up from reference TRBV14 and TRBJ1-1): EAGVTQFPSHSVIEKGQTVTLRCDPISGHDNLYWYRRVMGKEIKFLLHFVKESKQDESGMPNNRFLAERTGGTYSTLKVQPAELEDSGVYFCASGRQGGTEAFFGQGTRLTVV.

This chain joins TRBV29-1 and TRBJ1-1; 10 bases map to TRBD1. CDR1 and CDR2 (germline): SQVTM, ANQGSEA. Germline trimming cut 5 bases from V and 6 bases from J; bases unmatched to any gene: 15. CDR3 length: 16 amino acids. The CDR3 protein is CSVPRQGAFTMAEAFF. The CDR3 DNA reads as TGCAGCGTTCCCAGACAGGGGGCGTTTACCATGGCTGAAGCTTTCTTT.

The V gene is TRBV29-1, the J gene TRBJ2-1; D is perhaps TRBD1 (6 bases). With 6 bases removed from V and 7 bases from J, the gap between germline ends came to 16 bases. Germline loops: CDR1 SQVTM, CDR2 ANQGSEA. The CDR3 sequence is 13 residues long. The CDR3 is CSVPRQGINEQFF. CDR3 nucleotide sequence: TGCAGCGTCCCCAGGCAGGGGATAAATGAGCAGTTCTTC.

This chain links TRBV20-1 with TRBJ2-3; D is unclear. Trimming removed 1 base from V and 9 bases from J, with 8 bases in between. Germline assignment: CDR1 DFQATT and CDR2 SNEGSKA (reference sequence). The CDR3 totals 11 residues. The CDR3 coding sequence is TGCAGTGCTAGAGTCGGCTCCACGCAGTATTTT. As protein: CSARVGSTQYF.

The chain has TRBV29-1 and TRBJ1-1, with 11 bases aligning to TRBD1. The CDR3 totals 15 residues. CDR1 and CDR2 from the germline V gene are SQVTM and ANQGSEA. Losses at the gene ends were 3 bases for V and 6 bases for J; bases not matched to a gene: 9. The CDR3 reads CSVDGRDRGKSEAFF. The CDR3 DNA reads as TGCAGCGTTGATGGTAGGGACAGGGGGAAGTCTGAAGCTTTCTTT.

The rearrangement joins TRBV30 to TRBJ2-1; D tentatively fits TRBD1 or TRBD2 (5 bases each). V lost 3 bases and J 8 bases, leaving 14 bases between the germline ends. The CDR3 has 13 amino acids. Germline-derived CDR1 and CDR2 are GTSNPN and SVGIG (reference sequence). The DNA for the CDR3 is TGTGCCTGGAGGGGGACCCGGTCCGATGAGCAGTTCTTC. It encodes CAWRGTRSDEQFF.

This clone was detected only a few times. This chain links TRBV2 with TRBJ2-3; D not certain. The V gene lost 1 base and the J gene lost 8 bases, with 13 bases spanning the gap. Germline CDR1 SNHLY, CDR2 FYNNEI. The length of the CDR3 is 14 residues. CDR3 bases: TGTGCCAGCAGTGAAGTGGCCTCCACTGGTACGCAGTATTTT. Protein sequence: CASSEVASTGTQYF.

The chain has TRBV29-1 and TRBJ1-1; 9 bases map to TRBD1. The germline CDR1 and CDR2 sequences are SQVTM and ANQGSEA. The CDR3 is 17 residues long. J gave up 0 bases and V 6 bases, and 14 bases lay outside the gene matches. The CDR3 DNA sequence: TGCAGCGTCCAAAGGGACAGGGCCCCGGCGATGAACACTGAAGCTTTCTTT. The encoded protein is CSVQRDRAPAMNTEAFF.

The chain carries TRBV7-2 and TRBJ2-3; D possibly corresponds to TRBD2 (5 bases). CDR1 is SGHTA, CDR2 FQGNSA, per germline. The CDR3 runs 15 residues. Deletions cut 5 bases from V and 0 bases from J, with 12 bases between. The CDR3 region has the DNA TGTGCCAGCAGCGAAAGCGGTCCTAGCACAGATACGCAGTATTTT. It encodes CASSESGPSTDTQYF. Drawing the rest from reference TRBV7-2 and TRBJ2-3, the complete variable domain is GAGVSQSPSNKVTEKGKDVELRCDPISGHTALYWYRQSLGQGLEFLIYFQGNSAPDKSGLPSDRFSAERTGGSVSTLTIQRTQQEDSAVYLCASSESGPSTDTQYFGPGTRLTVL.

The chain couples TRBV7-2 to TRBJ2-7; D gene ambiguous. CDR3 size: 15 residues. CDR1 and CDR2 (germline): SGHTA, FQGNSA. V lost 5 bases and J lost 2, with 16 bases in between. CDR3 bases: TGTGCCAGCAGCCCCAATCCCGGCCGAACCTACGAGCAGTACTTC. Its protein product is CASSPNPGRTYEQYF.

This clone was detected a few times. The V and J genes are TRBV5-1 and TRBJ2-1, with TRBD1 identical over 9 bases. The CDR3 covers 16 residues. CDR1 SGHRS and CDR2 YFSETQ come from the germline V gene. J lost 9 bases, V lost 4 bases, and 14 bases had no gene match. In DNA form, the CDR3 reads TGCGCCAGCAGCCTCCCAACCGGGACAGGGATGAGTGAGCAGTTCTTC. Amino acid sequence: CASSLPTGTGMSEQFF.

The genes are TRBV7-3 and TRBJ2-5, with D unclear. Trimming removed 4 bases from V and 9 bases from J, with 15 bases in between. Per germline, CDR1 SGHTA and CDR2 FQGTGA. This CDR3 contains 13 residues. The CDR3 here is CASSSQPDRAQYF. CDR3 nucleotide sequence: TGTGCCAGCAGCTCACAACCTGACCGAGCCCAGTACTTC.

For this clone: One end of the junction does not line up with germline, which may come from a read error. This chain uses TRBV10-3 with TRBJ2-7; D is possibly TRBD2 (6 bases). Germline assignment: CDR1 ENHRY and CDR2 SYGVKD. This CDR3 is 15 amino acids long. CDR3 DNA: TGTGCCATCACTGAGGGAGGCGAACCAGGTTACGAGCAGTACTTC. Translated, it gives CAITEGGEPGYEQYF.

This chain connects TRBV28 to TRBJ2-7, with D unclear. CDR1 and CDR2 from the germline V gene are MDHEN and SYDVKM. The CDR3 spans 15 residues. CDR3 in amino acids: CATLERTPLSYEQYF. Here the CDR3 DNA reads TGTGCGACCCTCGAGCGAACTCCGCTCTCCTACGAGCAGTACTTC.

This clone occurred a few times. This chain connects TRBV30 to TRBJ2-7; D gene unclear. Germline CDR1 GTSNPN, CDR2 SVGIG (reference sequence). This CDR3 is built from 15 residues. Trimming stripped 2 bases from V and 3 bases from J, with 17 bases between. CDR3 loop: CAWSLRVGLIYEQYF. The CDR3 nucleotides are TGTGCCTGGAGTCTGCGAGTCGGCCTGATCTACGAGCAGTACTTC.

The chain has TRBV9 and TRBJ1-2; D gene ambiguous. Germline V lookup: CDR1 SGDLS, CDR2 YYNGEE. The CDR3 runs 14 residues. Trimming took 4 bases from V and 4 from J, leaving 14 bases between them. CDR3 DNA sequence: TGTGCCAGCAGCCCGGAGACAAGGACCTATGGCTACACCTTC. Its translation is CASSPETRTYGYTF.